This T cell receptor beta chain was sequenced in a study of T cell responses to AZD1222 COVID-19 vaccine. Produced via immunoSEQ multiplex PCR; TCRdb's table is partial and in-frame only. The repertoire has about 130,000 clones, 80% to 95% of them found once; the top ten carry more than 3.5%. As for this clone: Its antigen is still unknown.

V was trimmed by 2 bases and J by 7 bases, leaving 11 bases between them. The CDR3 covers 12 residues. Germline V CDR1 and CDR2: GTSNPN, SVGIG (reference sequence). Study results and limitations: A rise in Spike-specific TCR breadth and depth followed two AZD1222 doses. Without day 14 samples, only post-peak T cell repertoires were studied. It should be noted that donors were predominantly white British and more often female, and clonal diversity was possibly underestimated.

The rearrangement uses TRBV30 and TRBJ1-1; D is ambiguous. This clonotype was sampled from an adult in good health. The sequenced sample was peripheral blood, obtained on day 0 of AZD1222 vaccination. The CDR3 nucleotides are TGTGCCTGGAGTCGTTCGGTAAATGAAGCTTTCTTT. Encoded protein: CAWSRSVNEAFF.